The TCR beta chain described here comes from a study of beta chain features in type 1 diabetes. Study results and caveats: Among patients with Type 1 diabetes, TCRB CDR3s were moderately but significantly shorter in every one of the four CD4+ subsets. Type 1 diabetes patients showed fewer insertions and more deletions at VDJ junctions.

Germline-derived CDR1 and CDR2 are SGHTA and FQGNSA. Trimming removed 6 bases from V and 2 bases from J, with 14 bases in between. The CDR3 sequence is 15 residues long. As every portion of the isolated RNA was reverse transcribed, the sequencing read expressed TCRB transcripts. Some clones are missing from TCRdb's copy, which holds only in-frame ones; the method was immunoSEQ multiplex PCR. Of about 700,000 clones detected, 13% appear once; the ten largest clones hold 0.02% to 0.025%. CD4+ naive, central memory, regulatory and stem cell-like memory subsets were isolated by sorting on CD45RO/CCR7/CD25/CD127/CD95/CD27. This clone was counted only a few times. Its antigen is not identified.

This receptor was obtained from a man between 18 and 29 years old with type 1 diabetes. What was sequenced was naive CD4+ T cells from blood. The V call is TRBV7-2, the J call TRBJ1-5; possibly TRBD1 for D (5 bases). CDR3 nucleotides: TGTGCCAGCAGGCCAGGGTCGTGGGGCAATCAGCCCCAGCATTTT. Translation: CASRPGSWGNQPQHF.